These T cell receptor beta chains were read from a single sample in a study of blood T cells in healthy people across ages. TCRdb reprocessed the 5' RACE reads via MiXCR and lists one record per CDR3 protein. The sample has around 1.7 million distinct CDR3 sequences, 28% seen once; the top ten hold roughly 8%. Sequenced sample: blood. The receptor source for this set is a woman aged 30 to 39 in good health. Both conserved end residues are part of each CDR3. Fields, in order: V gene, D gene, clone size, J gene, CDR3 DNA, CDR3 protein. A D gene is named only where the DNA matches it firmly. The size of a clone is reported for some rows only, either as once, few or many, or as a class for expanded clones.

TRBV2	NA	few	TRBJ2-3	TGTGCCAGCAGTGCTTCACAGGGTCCTCCTTCAGATACGCAGTATTTT	CASSASQGPPSDTQYF
TRBV20-1	TRBD2	few	TRBJ2-1	TGCAGTGCCTCCCCTAGGGGCGGGAGGGCCTACAATGAGCAGTTCTTC	CSASPRGGRAYNEQFF
TRBV11-1	TRBD2	few	TRBJ2-2	TGTGCCAGCAGCGCGGGACTAGCGGCAACCGGGGAGCTGTTTTTT	CASSAGLAATGELFF
TRBV9	NA	once	TRBJ1-5	TGTACCAGCAGCGTAGGGGGGCAGGTCAATCAGCCCCAGCATTTT	CTSSVGGQVNQPQHF
TRBV10-1	NA	NA	TRBJ2-3	TGCGCCAGCAGGGACTCGCTTACTGATACGCAGTATTTT	CASRDSLTDTQYF
TRBV29-1	NA	NA	TRBJ2-1	TGCAGCGTCCCGAACGATCGGAGATACAATGAGCAGTTCTTC	CSVPNDRRYNEQFF
TRBV3-1	NA	NA	TRBJ1-2	TGTGCCAGCAGCCCACCGTGGAGGTACGGGGCTAACTATGGCTACACCTTC	CASSPPWRYGANYGYTF
TRBV20-1	NA	NA	TRBJ1-1	TGCAGTGGGTTGGACGGGAATCGCCAACCCTCGAAAGCTTTCTTT	CSGLDGNRQPSKAFF
TRBV12-3/TRBV12-4	TRBD1	few	TRBJ2-7	TGTGCCAGCAGGAAGAGGACAGGGGGCTCCTACGAGCAGTACTTC	CASRKRTGGSYEQYF
TRBV5-1	TRBD1	few	TRBJ2-1	TGCGCCAGCAGCACGGGACAGGGGGCGCGGGAGCAGTTCTTC	CASSTGQGAREQFF
TRBV12-3/TRBV12-4	TRBD2	many	TRBJ2-1	TGTGCCAGCAGCCCGACTAGCGGGGGGTCTAATGAGCAGTTCTTC	CASSPTSGGSNEQFF
TRBV27	TRBD1	NA	TRBJ2-5	TGTGCCAGCAGCTTAGGGGGACAGGGATTGAGTCGCGAAGAGACCCAGTACTTC	CASSLGGQGLSREETQYF